This TCR beta chain was identified during a study of T cells in women clearing cervical HPV infection (dated by TCRdb to about 2018). Regarding the research as a whole: The cases were roughly 23 women with histologically confirmed HPV16-related CIN3 or worse, and 2 of those women had invasive cancers. The controls were fewer than 30 women whose single incident HPV16 infection cleared within 12 months with no development of precancer or cancer. Blood from cases was collected at the visit at which the lesion was first identified, whereas blood from controls was collected once infection was no longer detected. Among cases, blood sampling occurred a median of about 150 days after lesion detection, with an interquartile range of about 80 to 230 days. Since HLA typing was available for only a few women, HLA type could not be ruled out as a confounder. Nested within Costa Rica's Guanacaste HPV Natural History Study, an exploratory proof-of-principle case-control study compared TCR repertoires across cervical HPV16 outcomes. Cases and controls were matched on year of sample collection and on age within five years. A median age of approximately 32 years was observed in cases versus 38 to 45 in controls, and no significant differences in baseline characteristics were found. In the parent cohort, some 10,000 women aged 18 or older were enrolled in Guanacaste, Costa Rica, during 1993 to 1994 and then followed for less than 8 years. Five blinded duplicates per group were added as quality controls, so that about 60 samples were obtained: approximately 50 participants and some 10 replicates. The research as a whole found: Significantly higher TCR repertoire richness was observed in CIN3+ cases than in controls across sequencing depths, whereas no difference in evenness was found. By combining richness with V gene abundances, random forest classifiers separated cases from controls with an estimated AUC of around 0.8. Because the number of T cells in each sample was unknown, differences in richness could reflect differing T-cell content rather than repertoire biology. Whether associations preceded infection or resulted from infection could not be shown with the cross-sectional design, and effector/memory subsets and HPV-specific T cells were not isolated.

Remarks on this clone: It has no known antigen specificity.

The immunoSEQ assay used multiplex PCR to amplify TCR beta CDR3 regions from an average of roughly 1.2 ug of genomic DNA per sample. The assay corrected primer bias using a complete synthetic TCR repertoire to establish an amplification baseline. The amplicons were sequenced using the Illumina platform. The paper's data handling went like this. Error correction of the sequences involved clustering with frequency ratios plus a modified nearest-neighbor algorithm, after which the sequences were analyzed in the immunoSEQ Analyzer using IMGT gene definitions. At each rarefaction depth, TCR richness and evenness were averaged across 20 rarefaction repeats, and samples with fewer sequences than that depth were excluded. Relative abundances of V, D and J genes were compared between groups using Wilcoxon rank sum tests, with FDR correction applied. For the blinded duplicates, the intraclass correlation was over 95% for TCR richness and averaged about 76% across about 70 gene segments. Sourced from immuneACCESS, this table was stored by TCRdb with only in-frame sequences that have V and J called. A share of the clones is absent; for the studies checked, an unresolved V gene accounts for under half, and the remainder has no known explanation. The V and J calls and clone size were taken over from that table, and D and trimming were inferred from the DNA. In this sample's table one finds some 39,000 clones. 3.5% to 4.5% of the sample is in the top ten clones.

Every participant had a single incident cervical HPV16 infection, and women with prevalent HPV16 infections were excluded. Cervical HPV DNA was detected by MY09/MY11 PCR and genotyped by dot-blot hybridization. Approximately 15 mL of heparinized blood was centrifuged, after which the buffy coat was aliquoted, frozen at -30 degrees C, and then stored at -80 degrees C. Genomic DNA was extracted from buffy coat specimens using QIAGEN kits. Sample: blood buffy coat. The receptor was derived from a woman aged 18 to 75 with a cervical HPV16 infection that either progressed to CIN3+ or cleared (not recorded which).

The CDR3 bases that were read are TGCAGTGCAAGGGAACGGGGACTAGCTATTGGTGAG. Its amino acids are CSARERGLAIGE. In full, the CDR3 reads CSARERGLAIGEQFF. The chain links TRBV20-1 with TRBJ2-1; the junction holds 9 bases that match TRBD2. The read ends 3 residues early relative to the CDR3; the germline J gene fills the gap. Relative to germline, V is missing 6 bases and J is missing 9 bases, with 15 bases of the junction outside any gene match. The CDR3 runs 15 amino acids, cysteine and phenylalanine included. The CDR3 was read in part: 36 bases, with the frame set at base 1. The germline V gene encodes CDR1 DFQATT and CDR2 SNEGSKA (reference sequence).